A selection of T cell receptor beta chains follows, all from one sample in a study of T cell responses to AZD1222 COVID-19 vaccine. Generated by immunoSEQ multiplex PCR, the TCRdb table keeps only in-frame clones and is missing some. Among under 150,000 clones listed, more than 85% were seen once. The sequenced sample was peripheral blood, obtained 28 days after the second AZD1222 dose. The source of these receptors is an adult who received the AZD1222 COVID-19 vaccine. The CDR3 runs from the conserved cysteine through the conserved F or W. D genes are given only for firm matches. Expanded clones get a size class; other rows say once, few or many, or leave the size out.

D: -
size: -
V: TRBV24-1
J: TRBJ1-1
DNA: TGTGCCACCACCGGGGGGGCAGCTTTCTTT
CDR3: CATTGGAAFF

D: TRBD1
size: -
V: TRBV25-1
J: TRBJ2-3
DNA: TGTGCCAGCAGTGCCCCTTTGACAGGGGTAGATACGCAGTATTTT
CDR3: CASSAPLTGVDTQYF

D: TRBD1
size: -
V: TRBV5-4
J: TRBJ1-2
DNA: TGTGCCAGCCTCCGGACAGGGGAGGGAGGCTACACCTTC
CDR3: CASLRTGEGGYTF

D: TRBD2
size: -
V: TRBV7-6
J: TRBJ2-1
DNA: TGTGCCAGCAGCTTGCAAGGACTAGCGGGGGCCACGGGGCAGTTCTTC
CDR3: CASSLQGLAGATGQFF

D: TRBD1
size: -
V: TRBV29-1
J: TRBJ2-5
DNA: TGCAGCGTTCGGGACAGGGGGTCACAAGAGACCCAGTACTTC
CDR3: CSVRDRGSQETQYF

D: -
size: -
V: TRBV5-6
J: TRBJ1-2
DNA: TGTGCCAGCAGCTTGACTGAAAGGCTCGGCTACACCTTC
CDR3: CASSLTERLGYTF

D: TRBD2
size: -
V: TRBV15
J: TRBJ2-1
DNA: TGTGCCACCAGCAGAGCCACTAGCGGGGGACCCTACAATGAGCAGTTCTTC
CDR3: CATSRATSGGPYNEQFF

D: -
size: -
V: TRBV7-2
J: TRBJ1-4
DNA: TGTGCCAGCAGCTTAGAGTTACGGCCCAGGGAAAAACTGTTTTTT
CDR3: CASSLELRPREKLFF

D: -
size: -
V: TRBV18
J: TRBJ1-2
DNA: TGTGCCAGTTCACCAACAGGCGACTATGGCTACACCTTC
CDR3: CASSPTGDYGYTF

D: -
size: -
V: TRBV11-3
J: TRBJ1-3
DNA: TGTGCCAGCAGCCCAGACAGGATCTCTGGAAACACCATATATTTT
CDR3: CASSPDRISGNTIYF

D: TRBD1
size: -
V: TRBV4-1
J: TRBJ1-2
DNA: TGCGCCAGCAGCCAAGTGTCAGGGGGGTATGGCTACACCTTC
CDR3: CASSQVSGGYGYTF

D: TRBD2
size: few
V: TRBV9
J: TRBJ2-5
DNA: TGTGCCAGCAGCGTAGAGTACGGTAGCGGGAGAGAGACCCAGTACTTC
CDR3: CASSVEYGSGRETQYF

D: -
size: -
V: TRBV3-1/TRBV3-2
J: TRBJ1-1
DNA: TGTGCCAGCAGCCAAGGAGTCGGGAACACTGAAGCTTTCTTT
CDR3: CASSQGVGNTEAFF

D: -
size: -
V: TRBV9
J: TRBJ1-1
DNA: TGTGCCAGCAGCCCAATGCAGGGGCGGACTGAAGCTTTCTTT
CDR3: CASSPMQGRTEAFF

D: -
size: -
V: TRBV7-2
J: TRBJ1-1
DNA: TGTGCCAGCAGGGGCGGGTGGAACACTGAAGCTTTCTTT
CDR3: CASRGGWNTEAFF

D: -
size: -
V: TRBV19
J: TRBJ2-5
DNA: TGTGCCAGTAGTCTACAGGGGGCGCCTAGCGGGAGATTTGAGACCCAGTACTTC
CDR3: CASSLQGAPSGRFETQYF

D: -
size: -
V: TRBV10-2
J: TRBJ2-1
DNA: TGCGCCAGCAGTGACCCTATACTAGTAAATGAGCAGTTCTTC
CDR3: CASSDPILVNEQFF

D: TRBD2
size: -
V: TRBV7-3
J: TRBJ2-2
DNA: TGTGCCAGCAGCTTAATTTCTAGCGGGAGAACCGGGGAGCTGTTTTTT
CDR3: CASSLISSGRTGELFF

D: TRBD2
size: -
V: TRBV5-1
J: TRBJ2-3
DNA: TGCGCCAGCAGCTTGGGCGGGAGCGCGAGCACAGATACGCAGTATTTT
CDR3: CASSLGGSASTDTQYF

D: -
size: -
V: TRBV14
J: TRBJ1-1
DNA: TGTGCCAGCAGCCAAGATCCAGGGTGGGGGACTGAAGCTTTCTTT
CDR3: CASSQDPGWGTEAFF

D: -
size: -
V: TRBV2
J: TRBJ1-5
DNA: TGTGCCAGCGGAACCGGGGGGGGCCGCAATCAGCCCCAGCATTTT
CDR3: CASGTGGGRNQPQHF

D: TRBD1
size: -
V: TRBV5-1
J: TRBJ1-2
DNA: TGCGCCAGCACATTAGGGGGACAGGGAGGTATCCATGGCTACACCTTC
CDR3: CASTLGGQGGIHGYTF

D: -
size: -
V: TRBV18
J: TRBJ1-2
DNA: TGTGCCAGCTCACCAGGGGCAGGGTTAAATCCGCGCGGCTACACCTTC
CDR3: CASSPGAGLNPRGYTF

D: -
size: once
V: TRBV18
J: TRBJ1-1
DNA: TGTGCCTTCCGTGAACTTTCGTCCGGCACTGAAGCTTTCTTT
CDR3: CAFRELSSGTEAFF

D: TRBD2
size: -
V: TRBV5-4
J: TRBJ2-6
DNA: TGTGCCAGCAGCCGGACTAGCGGGGTAGACTCTGGGGCCAACGTCCTGACTTTC
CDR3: CASSRTSGVDSGANVLTF

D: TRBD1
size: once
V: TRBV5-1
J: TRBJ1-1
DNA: TGCGCCAGCAGCCGACAGGGGAAGAACACTGAAGCTTTCTTT
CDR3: CASSRQGKNTEAFF

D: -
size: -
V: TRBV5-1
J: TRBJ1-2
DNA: TGCGCCAGCAGCTTTGGTCTCGGGGGAGGCTACACCTTC
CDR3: CASSFGLGGGYTF

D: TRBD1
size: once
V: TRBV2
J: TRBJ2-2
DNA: TGTGCCAGCAGTGAGACGGACAGGGGAACCGGGGAGCTGTTTTTT
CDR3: CASSETDRGTGELFF

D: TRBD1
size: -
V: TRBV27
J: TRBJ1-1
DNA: TGTGCCAGCAGTTCCTGGACAGGGGGTGAGGCGAACACTGAAGCTTTCTTT
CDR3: CASSSWTGGEANTEAFF

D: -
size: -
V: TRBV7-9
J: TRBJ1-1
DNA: TGTGCCAGCAGCAATACAGGGAACACTGAAGCTTTCTTT
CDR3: CASSNTGNTEAFF

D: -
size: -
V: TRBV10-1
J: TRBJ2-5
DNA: TGCGCCAGCTTATTACGACGGAGGTTCCAAGAGACCCAGTACTTC
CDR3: CASLLRRRFQETQYF

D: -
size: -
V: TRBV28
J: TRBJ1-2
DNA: TGTGCCAGCAGTGAACACCAGGGGCGGGATGGCTACACCTTC
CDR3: CASSEHQGRDGYTF

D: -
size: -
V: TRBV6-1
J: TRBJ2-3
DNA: TGTGCCAGCAGTGAGGATATAGGTAACGGCAGGGATACGCAGTATTTT
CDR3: CASSEDIGNGRDTQYF

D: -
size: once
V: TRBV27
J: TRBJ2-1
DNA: TGTGCCAGCAGGGACGGGGGTGCCTACAATGAGCAGTTCTTC
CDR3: CASRDGGAYNEQFF

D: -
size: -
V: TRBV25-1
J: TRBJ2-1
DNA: TGTGCCAGCAGTGGGCTCCTGTACAATGAGCAGTTCTTC
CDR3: CASSGLLYNEQFF

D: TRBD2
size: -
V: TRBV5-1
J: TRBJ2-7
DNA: TGCGCCAGCAGCTCGGGACTAGCGGGGGGTTACGAGCAGTACTTC
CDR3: CASSSGLAGGYEQYF

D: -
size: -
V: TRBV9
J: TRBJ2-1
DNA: TGTGCCAGCAGCGAAGACTACTCCTACAATGAGCAGTTCTTC
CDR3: CASSEDYSYNEQFF